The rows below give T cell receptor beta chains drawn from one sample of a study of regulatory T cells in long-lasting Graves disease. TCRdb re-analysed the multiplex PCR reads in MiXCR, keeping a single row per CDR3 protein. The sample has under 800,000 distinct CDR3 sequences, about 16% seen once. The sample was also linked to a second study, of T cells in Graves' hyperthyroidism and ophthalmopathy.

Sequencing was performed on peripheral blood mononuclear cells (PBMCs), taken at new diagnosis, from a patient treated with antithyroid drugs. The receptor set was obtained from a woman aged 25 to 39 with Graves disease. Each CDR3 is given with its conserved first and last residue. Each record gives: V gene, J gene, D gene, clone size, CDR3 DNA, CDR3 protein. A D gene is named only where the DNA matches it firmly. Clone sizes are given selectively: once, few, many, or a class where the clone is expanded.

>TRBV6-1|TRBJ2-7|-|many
TGTGCCAGCAGGCCCCCCACCGGGTTGAGGGACTCCCTACGAGAGCAGTACTTC
CASRPPTGLRDSLREQYF
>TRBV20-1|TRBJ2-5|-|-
TGCAGTGTACAAAAGGTGGAGACCCAGTACTTC
CSVQKVETQYF
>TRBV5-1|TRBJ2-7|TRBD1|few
TGCGCCAGCAGCTTGGTTTCCGGGACAGGTTCCTACGAGCAGTACTTC
CASSLVSGTGSYEQYF
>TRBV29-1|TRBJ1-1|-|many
TGCAGCGTGAGGGGAGGCGGAAACACTGAAGCTTTCTTT
CSVRGGGNTEAFF
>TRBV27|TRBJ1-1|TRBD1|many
TGTGCCAGCAGTCCACGGGACAGGGGGCCTAGGAACACTGAAGCTTTCTTT
CASSPRDRGPRNTEAFF
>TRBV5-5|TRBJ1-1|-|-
TGTGCCAGCCTTTGGGGAGAGGGCACTGAAGCTTTCTTT
CASLWGEGTEAFF
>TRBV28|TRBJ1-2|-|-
TGTGCCAGCGGAAATGCGGGTTCCTCCAGTCTTGGCTACACCTTC
CASGNAGSSSLGYTF
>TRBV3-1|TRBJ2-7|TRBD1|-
TGTGCCAGCAGCCAAGCCCCGGGACAGGGGTCCTACGAGCAGTACTTC
CASSQAPGQGSYEQYF
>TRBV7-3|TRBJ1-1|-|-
TGTGCCAGCAGCTTAACGCCGGGACTCCTGAACACTGAAGCTTTCTTT
CASSLTPGLLNTEAFF
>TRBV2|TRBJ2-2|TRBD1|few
TGTGCCAGCAGCCGGACAGGGGGAGGCGGGGAGCTGTTTTTT
CASSRTGGGGELFF
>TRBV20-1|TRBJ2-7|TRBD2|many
TGCAGTGCTTGGGTTTCTAGCGGATTCTACGAGCAGTACTTC
CSAWVSSGFYEQYF
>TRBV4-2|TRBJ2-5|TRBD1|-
TGTGCCAGCAGCCCTCCGAGATCGACAGGGGAGGCAGAGACCCAGTACTTC
CASSPPRSTGEAETQYF
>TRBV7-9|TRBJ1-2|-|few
TGTGCCAGCAGCTTAGTTACGAGTACAGGGCTAAACTATGGCTACACCTTC
CASSLVTSTGLNYGYTF
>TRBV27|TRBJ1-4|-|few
TGTGCCAGCAGCATAGTTTCGGACCGCGGGGATGAAAAACTGTTTTTT
CASSIVSDRGDEKLFF
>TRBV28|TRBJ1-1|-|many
TGTGCCAGCAAAACAGGGTTAGTGGGGAACACTGAAGCTTTCTTT
CASKTGLVGNTEAFF
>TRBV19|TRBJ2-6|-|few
TGTGCCAGTAGTATCTCTACTGGGGCCAACGTCCTGACTTTC
CASSISTGANVLTF
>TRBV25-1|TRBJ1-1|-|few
TGTGCCAGCAGTCTTGGGGGGGGCAGGAGAACTGAAGCTTTCTTT
CASSLGGGRRTEAFF
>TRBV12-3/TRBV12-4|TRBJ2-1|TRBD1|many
TGTGCCAGCAGTTACCCCGGGACAGGGGGCTCCTATGAGCAGTTCTTC
CASSYPGTGGSYEQFF
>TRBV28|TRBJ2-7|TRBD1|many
TGTGCCAGCACCTCCGACAGGGCTTCCGACGAGCAGTACTTC
CASTSDRASDEQYF
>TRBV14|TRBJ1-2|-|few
TGTGCCAGCAGCCAAGATCGCGGGACTTATCAGGCCTATGGCTACACCTTC
CASSQDRGTYQAYGYTF
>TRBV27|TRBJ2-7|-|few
TGTGCCAGCAGTAAATACAGGGCCTACGAGCAGTACTTC
CASSKYRAYEQYF
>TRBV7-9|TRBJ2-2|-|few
TGTGCCAGCAGCTTTAAACAGGGAGTCGGGGAGCTGTTTTTT
CASSFKQGVGELFF
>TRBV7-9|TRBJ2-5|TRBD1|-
TGTGCCAGCAGCCAGGACAGGGGTTTAGGTGAGACCCAGTACTTC
CASSQDRGLGETQYF
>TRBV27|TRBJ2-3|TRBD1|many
TGTGCCACCACAACAGGGGGAAGACCACACACAGATACGCAGTATTTT
CATTTGGRPHTDTQYF
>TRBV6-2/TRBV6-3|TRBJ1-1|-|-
TGTGCCAGCAGTTCCTTCTATAACACTGAAGCTTTCTTT
CASSSFYNTEAFF
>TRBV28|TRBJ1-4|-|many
TGTGCCAGCAGGTCGGAACTCCAGGGTTACAAGGGTGAAAAACTGTTTTTT
CASRSELQGYKGEKLFF
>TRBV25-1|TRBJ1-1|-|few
TGTGCCAGCAGCCCACAGGGCTCCGGCACTGAAGCTTTCTTT
CASSPQGSGTEAFF
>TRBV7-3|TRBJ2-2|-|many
TGTGCCAGCAGCCCTACACAGGAGAACACCGGGGAGCTGTTTTTT
CASSPTQENTGELFF
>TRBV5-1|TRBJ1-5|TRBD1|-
TGCGCCAGCAGCCTCACATCCGGGACAGGCAATCAGCCCCAGCATTTT
CASSLTSGTGNQPQHF
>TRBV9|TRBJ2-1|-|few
TGTGCCAGCAGCGTAGTATTCAGCGGAAGTGAGCAGTTCTTC
CASSVVFSGSEQFF
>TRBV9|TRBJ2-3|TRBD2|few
TGTGCCAGCAGCGGGGGGACTAGCGGCCCCACAGATACGCAGTATTTT
CASSGGTSGPTDTQYF
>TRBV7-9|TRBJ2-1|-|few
TGTGCCAGCAGCTTGACAGTGAACAATGAGCAGTTCTTC
CASSLTVNNEQFF
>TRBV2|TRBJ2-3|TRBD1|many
TGTGCCAGCAAAGGCAGGGACAGGGGAGCAGATACGCAGTATTTT
CASKGRDRGADTQYF
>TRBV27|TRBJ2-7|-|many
TGTGCCAGCAGCCCCGGGGACGTCTCTTACGAGCAGTACTTC
CASSPGDVSYEQYF
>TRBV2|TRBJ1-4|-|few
TGTGCCAGCTTTACGGGGCCGGCTAATGAAAAACTGTTTTTT
CASFTGPANEKLFF
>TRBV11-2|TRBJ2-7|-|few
TGTGCCAGCAGCTTGGATGCTGGGGTGAGGGAGCAGTACTTC
CASSLDAGVREQYF
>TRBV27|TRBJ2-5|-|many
TGTGCCAGCAAGCTGTACCAAGAGACCCAGTACTTC
CASKLYQETQYF
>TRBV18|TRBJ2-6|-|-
TGTGCCAGCTCACCACTGCCTTCCGTCGCTTACTCTGGGGCCAACGTCCTGACTTTC
CASSPLPSVAYSGANVLTF
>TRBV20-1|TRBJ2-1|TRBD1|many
TGCAGTGCGGACGGGACAGACGAATACAATGAGCAGTTCTTC
CSADGTDEYNEQFF
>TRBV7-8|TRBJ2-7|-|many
TGTGCCAGCAGCCCCGCTTGGAGCTCCTACGAGCAGTACTTC
CASSPAWSSYEQYF
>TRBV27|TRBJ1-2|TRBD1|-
TGTGCCAGCCGTCGGGACAGGGGGCTACACTATGGCTACACCTTC
CASRRDRGLHYGYTF
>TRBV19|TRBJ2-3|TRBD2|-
TGTGCCAGTAACAGAGGACTAGCGGGCACAGATACGCAGTATTTT
CASNRGLAGTDTQYF
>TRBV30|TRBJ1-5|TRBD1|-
TGTGCCTGGCTTGGGACAGGGAGATCCTCTAGCAATCAGCCCCAGCATTTT
CAWLGTGRSSSNQPQHF
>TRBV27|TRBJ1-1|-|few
TGTGCCAGCAGTTTATCCGAGGCGGGGCGGGGGGGGCAAGGTAACACTGAAGCTTTCTTT
CASSLSEAGRGGQGNTEAFF
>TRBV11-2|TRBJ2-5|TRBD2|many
TGTGCCAGCAGCTTAGTTGGCCTAGCGGGGGGAGAGACCCAGTACTTC
CASSLVGLAGGETQYF
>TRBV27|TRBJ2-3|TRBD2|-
TGTGCCGGCGGGAGTTTTTCTAGCACAGATACGCAGTATTTT
CAGGSFSSTDTQYF
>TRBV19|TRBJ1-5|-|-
TGTGCCAGTAGTAGGTTCTACGGTCGGAATCAGCCCCAGCATTTT
CASSRFYGRNQPQHF
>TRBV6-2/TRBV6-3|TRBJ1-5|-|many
TGTGCCAGCCGGGCAGCAAGGCAGCCCCAGCATTTT
CASRAARQPQHF
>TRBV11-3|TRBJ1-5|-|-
TGTGCCAGCAGCTTAATTGGGGATAGGCGATGGCAGCCCCAGCATTTT
CASSLIGDRRWQPQHF
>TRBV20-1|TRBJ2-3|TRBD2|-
TGCAGTGCCATAGTACTAGCGGGAGTCGGTACGCAGTATTTT
CSAIVLAGVGTQYF
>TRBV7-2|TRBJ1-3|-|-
TGTGCCAGCAGCTTAGCGCCTACGGGTCGCTCTGGAAACACCATATATTTT
CASSLAPTGRSGNTIYF
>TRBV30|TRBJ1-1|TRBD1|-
TGTGCCTGGAGGAGACAGGGGAACACTGAAGCTTTCTTT
CAWRRQGNTEAFF
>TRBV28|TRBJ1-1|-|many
TGTGCCAGCATAACGGACGGATACACTGAAGCTTTCTTT
CASITDGYTEAFF
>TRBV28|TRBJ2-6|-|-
TGTGCCAGCAGTTTATCCCGACAGGTGTACTCTGGGGCCAACGTCCTGACTTTC
CASSLSRQVYSGANVLTF
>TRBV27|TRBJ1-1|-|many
TGTGCCAGCAGTCCTCGGACACCCTCACGCGACGCTGAAGCTTTCTTT
CASSPRTPSRDAEAFF
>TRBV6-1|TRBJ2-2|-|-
TGTGCCAGCAGAAAGACTCTTACCGGGGAGCTGTTTTTT
CASRKTLTGELFF
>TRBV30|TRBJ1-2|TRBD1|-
TGTGCCTGCCCCGACAGGGGTGGCTACACCTTC
CACPDRGGYTF
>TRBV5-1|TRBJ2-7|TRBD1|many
TGCGCCAGCAGCTGGGGACAGGGGGAAGACGAGCAGTACTTC
CASSWGQGEDEQYF
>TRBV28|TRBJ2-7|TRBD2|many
TGTGCCAGCAGTCTCATAGCGGGGGGGCGCTACGAGCAGTACTTC
CASSLIAGGRYEQYF